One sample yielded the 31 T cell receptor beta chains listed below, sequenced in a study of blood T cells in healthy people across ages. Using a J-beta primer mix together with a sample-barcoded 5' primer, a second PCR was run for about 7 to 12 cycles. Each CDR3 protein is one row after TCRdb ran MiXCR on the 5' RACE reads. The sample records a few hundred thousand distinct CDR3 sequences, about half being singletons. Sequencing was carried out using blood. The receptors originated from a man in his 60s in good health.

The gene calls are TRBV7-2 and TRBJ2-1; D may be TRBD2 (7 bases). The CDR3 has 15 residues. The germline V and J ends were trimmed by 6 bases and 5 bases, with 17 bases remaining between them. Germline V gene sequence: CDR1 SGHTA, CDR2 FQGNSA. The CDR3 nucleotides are TGTGCCAGCAGGAGGGGCGGGGGCCTGAACAATGAGCAGTTCTTC. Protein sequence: CASRRGGGLNNEQFF.

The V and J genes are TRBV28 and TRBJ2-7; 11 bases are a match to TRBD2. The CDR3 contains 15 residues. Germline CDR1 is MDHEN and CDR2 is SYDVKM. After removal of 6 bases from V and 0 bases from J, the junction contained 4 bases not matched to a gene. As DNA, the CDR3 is TGTGCCAGCAGGGCAACTAGCGGGGGCTCCTACGAGCAGTACTTC. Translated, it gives CASRATSGGSYEQYF.

The CDR3 sequence is CASSLDSTQETQYF. The CDR3 DNA is TGTGCCAGCAGCTTGGACTCCACCCAAGAGACCCAGTACTTC. V is TRBV7-2 and J is TRBJ2-5; possible D gene TRBD2, 5 bases. Germline-derived CDR1 and CDR2 are SGHTA and FQGNSA. The ends were cut back, 3 bases at V and 1 base at J, with 9 bases in the middle. The CDR3 extends over 14 amino acids. Full variable domain (outside the CDR3, taken from reference TRBV7-2 and TRBJ2-5): GAGVSQSPSNKVTEKGKDVELRCDPISGHTALYWYRQSLGQGLEFLIYFQGNSAPDKSGLPSDRFSAERTGGSVSTLTIQRTQQEDSAVYLCASSLDSTQETQYFGPGTRLLVL.

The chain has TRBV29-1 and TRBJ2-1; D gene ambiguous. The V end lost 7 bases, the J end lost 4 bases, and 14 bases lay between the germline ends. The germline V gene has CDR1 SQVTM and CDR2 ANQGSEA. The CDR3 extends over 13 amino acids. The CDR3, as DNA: TGCAGCGGCGGAACTCCGAATTACAATGAGCAGTTCTTC. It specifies CSGGTPNYNEQFF.

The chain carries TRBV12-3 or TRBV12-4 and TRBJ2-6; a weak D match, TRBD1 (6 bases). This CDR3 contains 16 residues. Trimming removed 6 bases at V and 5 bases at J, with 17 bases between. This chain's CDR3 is CASSPPRGLRANVLTF. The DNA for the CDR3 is TGTGCCAGCAGCCCCCCCAGGGGATTGAGGGCCAACGTCCTGACTTTC.

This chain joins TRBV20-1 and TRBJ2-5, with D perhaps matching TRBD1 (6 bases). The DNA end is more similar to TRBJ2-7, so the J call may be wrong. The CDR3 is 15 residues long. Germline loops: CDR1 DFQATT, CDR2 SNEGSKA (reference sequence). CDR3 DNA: TGCAGTGCTAGAGAGATGGGGACATCGAAATACGAGCAGTACTTC. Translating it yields CSAREMGTSKYEQYF.

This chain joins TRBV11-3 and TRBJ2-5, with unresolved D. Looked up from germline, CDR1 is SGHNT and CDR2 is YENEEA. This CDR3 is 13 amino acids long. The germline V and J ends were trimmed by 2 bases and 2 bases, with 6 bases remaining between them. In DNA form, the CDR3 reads TGTGCCAGCAGCTTAAACTCACAAGAGACCCAGTACTTC. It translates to CASSLNSQETQYF.

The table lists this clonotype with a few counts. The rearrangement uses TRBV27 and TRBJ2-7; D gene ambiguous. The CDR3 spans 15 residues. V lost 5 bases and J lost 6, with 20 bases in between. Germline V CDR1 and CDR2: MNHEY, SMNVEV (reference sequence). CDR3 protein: CASSTPGELVGEQYF. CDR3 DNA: TGTGCCAGCAGTACCCCGGGTGAACTGGTTGGCGAGCAGTACTTC.

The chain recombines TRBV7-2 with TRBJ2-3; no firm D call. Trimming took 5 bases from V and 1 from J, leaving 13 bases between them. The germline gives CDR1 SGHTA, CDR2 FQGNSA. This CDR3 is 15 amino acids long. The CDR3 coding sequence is TGTGCCAGCAGCAAAGCTGGCTTCCGCACAGATACGCAGTATTTT. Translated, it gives CASSKAGFRTDTQYF.

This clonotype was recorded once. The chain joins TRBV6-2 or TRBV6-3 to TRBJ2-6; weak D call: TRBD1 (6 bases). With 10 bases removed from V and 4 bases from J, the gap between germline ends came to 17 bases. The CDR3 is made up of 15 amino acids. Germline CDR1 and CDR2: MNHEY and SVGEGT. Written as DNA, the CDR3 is TGTGCCAACAGACACAGGGATACCGGGGCCAACGTCCTGACTTTC. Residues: CANRHRDTGANVLTF.

The CDR3 nucleotides read TGTGCCAGCAGCATACAGGGTTTTAGCAATCAGCCCCAGCATTTT. Encoded protein: CASSIQGFSNQPQHF. The chain is built from TRBV5-8 and TRBJ1-5; weak D call: TRBD1 (6 bases). V was shortened by 4 bases and J by 0 bases, with 11 bases between the two germline ends. The CDR3 has 15 amino acids. Germline V lookup: CDR1 SGHTS, CDR2 YDEGEE.

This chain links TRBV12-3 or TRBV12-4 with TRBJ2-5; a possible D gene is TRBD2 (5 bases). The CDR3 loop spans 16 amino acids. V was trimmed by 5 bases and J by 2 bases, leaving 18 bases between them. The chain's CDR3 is CASSAQWVRGQETQYF. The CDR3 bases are TGTGCCAGCAGTGCCCAGTGGGTACGGGGACAAGAGACCCAGTACTTC.

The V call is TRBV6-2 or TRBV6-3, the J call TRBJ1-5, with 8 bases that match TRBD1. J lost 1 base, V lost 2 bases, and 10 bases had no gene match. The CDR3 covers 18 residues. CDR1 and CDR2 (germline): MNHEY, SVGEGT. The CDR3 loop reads CASSYTGQGSLSNQPQHF. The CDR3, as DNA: TGTGCCAGCAGTTACACCGGACAGGGCTCGCTGAGCAATCAGCCCCAGCATTTT.

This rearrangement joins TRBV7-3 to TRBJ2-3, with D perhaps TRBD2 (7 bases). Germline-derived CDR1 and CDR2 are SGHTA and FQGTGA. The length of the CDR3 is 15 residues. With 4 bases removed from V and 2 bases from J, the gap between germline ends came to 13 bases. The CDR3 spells CASSWGGGSTDTQYF. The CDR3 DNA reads TGTGCCAGCAGCTGGGGGGGGGGCTCCACAGATACGCAGTATTTT.

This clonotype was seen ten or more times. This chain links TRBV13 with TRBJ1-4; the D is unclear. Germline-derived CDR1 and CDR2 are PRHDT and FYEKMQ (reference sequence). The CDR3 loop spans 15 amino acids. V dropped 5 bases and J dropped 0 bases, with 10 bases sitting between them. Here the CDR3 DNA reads TGTGCCAGCAGCGCCCGGGCAACAACTAATGAAAAACTGTTTTTT. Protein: CASSARATTNEKLFF.

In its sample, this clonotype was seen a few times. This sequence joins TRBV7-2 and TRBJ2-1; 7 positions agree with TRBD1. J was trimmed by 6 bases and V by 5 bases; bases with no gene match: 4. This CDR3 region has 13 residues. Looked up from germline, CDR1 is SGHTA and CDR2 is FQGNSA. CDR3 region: CASSRPGGNEQFF. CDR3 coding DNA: TGTGCCAGCAGCCGCCCAGGGGGCAATGAGCAGTTCTTC.

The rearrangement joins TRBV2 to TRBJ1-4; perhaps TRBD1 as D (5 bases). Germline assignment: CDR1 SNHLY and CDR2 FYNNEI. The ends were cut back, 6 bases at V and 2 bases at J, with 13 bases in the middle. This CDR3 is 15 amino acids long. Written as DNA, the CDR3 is TGTGCCAGCAGCCCTAGTGGGGGGACTAATGAAAAACTGTTTTTT. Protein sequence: CASSPSGGTNEKLFF. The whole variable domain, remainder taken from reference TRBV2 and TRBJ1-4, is EPEVTQTPSHQVTQMGQEVILRCVPISNHLYFYWYRQILGQKVEFLVSFYNNEISEKSEIFDDQFSVERPDGSNFTLKIRSTKLEDSAMYFCASSPSGGTNEKLFFGSGTQLSVL.

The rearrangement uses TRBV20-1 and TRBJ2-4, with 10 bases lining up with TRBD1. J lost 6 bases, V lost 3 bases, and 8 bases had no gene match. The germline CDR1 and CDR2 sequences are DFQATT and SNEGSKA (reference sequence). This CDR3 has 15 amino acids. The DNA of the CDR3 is TGCAGTGCTAGGGAGAACCGGGACAGGGGAAACATTCAGTACTTC. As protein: CSARENRDRGNIQYF.

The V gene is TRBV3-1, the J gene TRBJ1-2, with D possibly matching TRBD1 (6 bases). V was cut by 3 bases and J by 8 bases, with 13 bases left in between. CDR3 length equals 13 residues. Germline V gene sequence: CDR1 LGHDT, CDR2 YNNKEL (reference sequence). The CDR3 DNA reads TGTGCCAGCAGCCATCAGGGGAGGTTAGGCTACACCTTC. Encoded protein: CASSHQGRLGYTF.

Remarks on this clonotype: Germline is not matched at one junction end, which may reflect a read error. In nucleotides, the CDR3 is TGCGGTGCTGGCGAAGCAGTTTCAGAGACCCAGTACTTC. Encoded protein: CGAGEAVSETQYF. The V call is TRBV20-1, the J call TRBJ2-5; D is uncertain. CDR3 length: 13 residues. The germline gives CDR1 DFQATT, CDR2 SNEGSKA (reference sequence).

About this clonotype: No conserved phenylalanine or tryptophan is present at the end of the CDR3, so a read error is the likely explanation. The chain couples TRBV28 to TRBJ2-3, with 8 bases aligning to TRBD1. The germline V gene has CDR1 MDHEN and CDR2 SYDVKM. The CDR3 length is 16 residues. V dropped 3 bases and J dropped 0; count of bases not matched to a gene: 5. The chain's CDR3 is CASSFRQGMSTDTQYV. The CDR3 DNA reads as TGTGCCAGCAGTTTCCGACAGGGGATGAGCACAGATACGCAGTATGTT.

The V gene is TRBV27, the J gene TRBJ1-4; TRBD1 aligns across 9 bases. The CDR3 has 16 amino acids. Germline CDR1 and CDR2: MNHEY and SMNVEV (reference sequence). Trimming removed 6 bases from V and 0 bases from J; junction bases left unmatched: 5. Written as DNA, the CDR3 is TGTGCCAGCAGACCCCGGGACAGGGCAACTAATGAAAAACTGTTTTTT. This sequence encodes CASRPRDRATNEKLFF.

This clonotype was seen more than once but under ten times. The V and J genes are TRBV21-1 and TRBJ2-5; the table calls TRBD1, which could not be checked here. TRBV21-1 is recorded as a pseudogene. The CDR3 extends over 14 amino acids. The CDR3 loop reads CASRPIDRGETQYF. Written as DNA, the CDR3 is TGTGCCAGCAGACCTATCGACAGGGGGGAGACCCAGTACTTC.

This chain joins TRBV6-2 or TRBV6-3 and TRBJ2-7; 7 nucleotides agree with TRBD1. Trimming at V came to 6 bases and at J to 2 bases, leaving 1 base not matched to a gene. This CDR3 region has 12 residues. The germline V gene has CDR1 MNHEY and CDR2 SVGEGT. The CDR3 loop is CASRTGPYEQYF. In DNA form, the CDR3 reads TGTGCCAGCAGGACAGGGCCCTACGAGCAGTACTTC.

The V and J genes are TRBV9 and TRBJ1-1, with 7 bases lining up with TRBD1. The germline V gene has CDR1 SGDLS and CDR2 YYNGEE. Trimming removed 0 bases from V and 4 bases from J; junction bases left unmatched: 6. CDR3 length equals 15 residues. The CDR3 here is CASSVGATGVTEAFF. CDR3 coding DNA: TGTGCCAGCAGCGTAGGGGCCACAGGGGTCACTGAAGCTTTCTTT. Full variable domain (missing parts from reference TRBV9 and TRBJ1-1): DSGVTQTPKHLITATGQRVTLRCSPRSGDLSVYWYQQSLDQGLQFLIQYYNGEERAKGNILERFSAQQFPDLHSELNLSSLELGDSALYFCASSVGATGVTEAFFGQGTRLTVV.

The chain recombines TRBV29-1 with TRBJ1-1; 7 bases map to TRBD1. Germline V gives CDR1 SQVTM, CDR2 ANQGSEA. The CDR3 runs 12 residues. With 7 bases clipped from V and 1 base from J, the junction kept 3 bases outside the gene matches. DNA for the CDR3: TGCAGCGGGGGACAGAAGAACACTGAAGCTTTCTTT. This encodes CSGGQKNTEAFF.

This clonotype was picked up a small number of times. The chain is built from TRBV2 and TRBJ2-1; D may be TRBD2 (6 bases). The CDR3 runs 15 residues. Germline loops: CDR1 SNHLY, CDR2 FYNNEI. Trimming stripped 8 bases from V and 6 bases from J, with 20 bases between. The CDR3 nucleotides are TGTGCCAGCGGCAGAGAGCGGGCCCACGGCAATGAGCAGTTCTTC. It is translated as CASGRERAHGNEQFF.

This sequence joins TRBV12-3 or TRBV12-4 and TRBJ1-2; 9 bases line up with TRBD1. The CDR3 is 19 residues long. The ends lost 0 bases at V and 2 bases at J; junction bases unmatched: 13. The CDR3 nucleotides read TGTGCCAGCAGTTTAGCGCGGTGGGAGGACAGGGGCGCGAACTATGGCTACACCTTC. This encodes CASSLARWEDRGANYGYTF.

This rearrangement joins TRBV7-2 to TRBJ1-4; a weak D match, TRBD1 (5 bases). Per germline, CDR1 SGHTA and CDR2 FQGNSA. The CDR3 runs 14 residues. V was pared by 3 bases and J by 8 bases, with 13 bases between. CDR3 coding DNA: TGTGCCAGCAGCTTCAGGGCCCTTGGGGAAAAACTGTTTTTT. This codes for CASSFRALGEKLFF. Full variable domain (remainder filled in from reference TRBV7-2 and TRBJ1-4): GAGVSQSPSNKVTEKGKDVELRCDPISGHTALYWYRQSLGQGLEFLIYFQGNSAPDKSGLPSDRFSAERTGGSVSTLTIQRTQQEDSAVYLCASSFRALGEKLFFGSGTQLSVL.

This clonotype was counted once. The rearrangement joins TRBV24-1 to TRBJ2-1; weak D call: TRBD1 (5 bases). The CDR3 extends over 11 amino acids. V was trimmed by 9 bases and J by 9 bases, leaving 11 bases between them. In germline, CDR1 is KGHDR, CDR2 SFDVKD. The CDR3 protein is CATQGYGEQFF. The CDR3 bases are TGTGCCACCCAGGGTTATGGTGAGCAGTTCTTC.

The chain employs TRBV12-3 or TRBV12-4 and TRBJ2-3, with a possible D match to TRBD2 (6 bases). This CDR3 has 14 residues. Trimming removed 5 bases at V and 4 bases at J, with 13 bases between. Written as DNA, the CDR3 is TGTGCCAGCAGTCCCGCCGGCGGGGCAGATACGCAGTATTTT. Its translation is CASSPAGGADTQYF.